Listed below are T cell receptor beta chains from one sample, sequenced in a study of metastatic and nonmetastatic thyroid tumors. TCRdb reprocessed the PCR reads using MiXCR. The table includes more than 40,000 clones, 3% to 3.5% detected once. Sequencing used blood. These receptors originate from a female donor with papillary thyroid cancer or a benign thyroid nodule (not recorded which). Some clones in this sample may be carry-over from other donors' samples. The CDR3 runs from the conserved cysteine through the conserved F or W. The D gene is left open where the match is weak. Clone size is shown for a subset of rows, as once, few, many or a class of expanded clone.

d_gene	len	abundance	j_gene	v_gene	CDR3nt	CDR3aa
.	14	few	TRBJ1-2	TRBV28	TGTGCCAGCACCGAGAGGGCGGTTAACTATGGCTGCACCTTC	CASTERAVNYGCTF
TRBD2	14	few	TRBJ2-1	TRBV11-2	TGTGCCAGCAGCCCAGTTTGGGGAGGGAATGAGCAGTTCTTC	CASSPVWGGNEQFF
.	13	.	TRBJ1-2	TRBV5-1	TGCGCCAGCAGCTTCGGGTCCGCCTATGGCTACACCTTC	CASSFGSAYGYTF
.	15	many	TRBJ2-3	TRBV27	TGTGCCAGCAGTTTATCTAGGGTGGGCACAGATACGCAGTATTTT	CASSLSRVGTDTQYF
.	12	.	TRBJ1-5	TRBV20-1	TGCAGTGCTAGAGGACAAAGTCAGCCCCAGCATTTT	CSARGQSQPQHF
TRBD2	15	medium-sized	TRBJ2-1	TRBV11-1	TGTGCCAGCAGCTTAGAGGGTAGCGGGACCAATGAGCAGTTCTTC	CASSLEGSGTNEQFF
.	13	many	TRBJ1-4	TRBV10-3	TGTGCCACCAAGGCGGGGACTAATGAAAAACTGTTTTTT	CATKAGTNEKLFF
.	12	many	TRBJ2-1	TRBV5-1	TGCGCCAGCAGCTTGGAGTCGAGCGGTCCGTTCTTC	CASSLESSGPFF
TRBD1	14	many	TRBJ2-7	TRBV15	TGTGCCACCAACCCAGGGGGAAGCTCCTACGAGCAGTACTTC	CATNPGGSSYEQYF
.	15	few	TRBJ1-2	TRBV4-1	TGCGCCAGCAGTTCGTACGGACTCGCTAACTATGGCTACACCTTC	CASSSYGLANYGYTF
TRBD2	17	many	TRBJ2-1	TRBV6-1	TGTGCCAGCAGTGAATGGGTTTCCAGACTAGCATCTAGTGAGCAGTTCTTC	CASSEWVSRLASSEQFF
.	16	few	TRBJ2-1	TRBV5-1	TGCGCCAGCAGTAAATTAGGCGGTAGCTCCTACAATGAGCAGTTCTTC	CASSKLGGSSYNEQFF
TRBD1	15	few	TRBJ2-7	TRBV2	TGTGCCAGCAGTGAAGGGACAGGGTCCTCCTACGAGCAGTACTTC	CASSEGTGSSYEQYF
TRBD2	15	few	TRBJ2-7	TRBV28	TGTGCCAGCAGTGGAGGACTAGCTCTTTCCTACGAGCAGTACTTC	CASSGGLALSYEQYF
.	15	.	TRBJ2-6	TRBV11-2	TGTGCCAGCAGCTTATACTTCTCTGGGGCCAACGTCCTGACTTTC	CASSLYFSGANVLTF
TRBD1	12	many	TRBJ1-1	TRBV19	TGTGCCAGTAGTTCAGGGGGGACTGAAGCTTTCTTT	CASSSGGTEAFF
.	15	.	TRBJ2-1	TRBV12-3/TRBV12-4	TGTGCCAGCAGTTTGTGGCTAGCGAGAGACAATGAGCAGTTCTTC	CASSLWLARDNEQFF
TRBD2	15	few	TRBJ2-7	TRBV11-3	TGTGCCAGCAGCACACGACTAGCGGGAGGTTACGAGCAGTACTTC	CASSTRLAGGYEQYF
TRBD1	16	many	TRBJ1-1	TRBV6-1	TGTGCCAGCAGTCAACCAGGGGGTTCGGGCTCCACTGAAGCTTTCTTT	CASSQPGGSGSTEAFF
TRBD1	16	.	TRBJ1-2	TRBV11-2	TGTGCCAGCCGTGGACCGGGACAGGGGTCGGACTATGGCTACACCTTC	CASRGPGQGSDYGYTF
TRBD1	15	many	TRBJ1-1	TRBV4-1	TGCGCCAGCAGCCAAGATCGGACAGGGGGTGGTGAAGCTTTCTTT	CASSQDRTGGGEAFF
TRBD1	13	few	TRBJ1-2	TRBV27	TGTGCCAGCAGTTTCAGGGGGAACTATGGCTACACCTTC	CASSFRGNYGYTF
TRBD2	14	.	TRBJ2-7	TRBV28	TGTGCCAGCAGTAGACTAGCGAGTCGCTACGAGCAGTACTTC	CASSRLASRYEQYF
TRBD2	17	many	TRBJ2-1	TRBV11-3	TGTGCCAGCAGCTTAGGTGGGACTAGCGGAAAACACAATGAGCAGTTCTTC	CASSLGGTSGKHNEQFF
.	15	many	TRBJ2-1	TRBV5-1	TGCGCCAGCAGCGAGACAGGATTCTCCTACAATGAGCAGTTCTTC	CASSETGFSYNEQFF
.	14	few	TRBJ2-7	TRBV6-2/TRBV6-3	TGTGCCAGCAGTTCCCTCCGTTCTGGCGACGAGCAGTACTTC	CASSSLRSGDEQYF
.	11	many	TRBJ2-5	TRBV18	TGTGCCAGCTCACAACAAGAGACCCAGCACTTC	CASSQQETQHF
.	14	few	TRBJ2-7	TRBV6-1	TGTGCCAGCAGAAGAGACAGGAGCGTCTACGAGCAGTACTTC	CASRRDRSVYEQYF
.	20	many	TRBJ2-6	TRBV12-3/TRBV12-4	TGTGCCAGCAGTTTGTCTATACGGGCCCGAGTGAGCTCTGGGGCCAACGTCCTGACTTTC	CASSLSIRARVSSGANVLTF
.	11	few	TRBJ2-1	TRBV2	TGTGCCAGCAGGAGCGGCAGTGAGCAGTTCTTC	CASRSGSEQFF
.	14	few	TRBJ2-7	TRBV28	TGTGCCAGCAGTTCCCACTACAGGGAATCCGAGCAGTACTTC	CASSSHYRESEQYF
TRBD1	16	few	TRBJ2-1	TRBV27	TGTGCCAGCAGTTTCTCCGACAGGGTGTCCTACAATGAGCAGTTCTTC	CASSFSDRVSYNEQFF